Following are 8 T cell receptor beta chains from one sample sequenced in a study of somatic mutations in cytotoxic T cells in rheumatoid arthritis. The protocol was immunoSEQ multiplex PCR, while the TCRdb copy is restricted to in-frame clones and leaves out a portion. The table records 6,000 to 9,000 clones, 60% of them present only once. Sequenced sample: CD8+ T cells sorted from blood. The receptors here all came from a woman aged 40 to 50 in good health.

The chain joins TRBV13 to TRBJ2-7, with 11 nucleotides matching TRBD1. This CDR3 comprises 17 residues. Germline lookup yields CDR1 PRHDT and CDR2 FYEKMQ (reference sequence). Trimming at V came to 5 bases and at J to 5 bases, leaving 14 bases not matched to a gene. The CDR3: CASSNSTGTGGFHEQYF. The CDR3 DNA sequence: TGTGCCAGCAGCAATTCAACCGGGACAGGGGGATTCCACGAGCAGTACTTC.

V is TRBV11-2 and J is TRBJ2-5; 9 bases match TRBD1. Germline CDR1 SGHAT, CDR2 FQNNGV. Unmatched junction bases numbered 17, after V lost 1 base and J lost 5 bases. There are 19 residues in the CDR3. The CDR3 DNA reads TGTGCCAGCAGCTTAGCTTTAGGGGCGGGGACAGGGCCAGCGGAGACCCAGTACTTC. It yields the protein CASSLALGAGTGPAETQYF.

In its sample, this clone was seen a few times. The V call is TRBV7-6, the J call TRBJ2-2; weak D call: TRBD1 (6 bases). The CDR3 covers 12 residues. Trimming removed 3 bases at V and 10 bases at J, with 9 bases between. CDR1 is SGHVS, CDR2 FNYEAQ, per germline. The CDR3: CASSLDSQELFF. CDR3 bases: TGTGCCAGCAGCTTGGACAGCCAGGAGCTGTTTTTT.

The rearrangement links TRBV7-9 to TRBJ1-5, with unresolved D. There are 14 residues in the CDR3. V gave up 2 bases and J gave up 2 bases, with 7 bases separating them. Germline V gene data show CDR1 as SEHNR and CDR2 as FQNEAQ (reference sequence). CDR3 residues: CASSLNAGNQPQHF. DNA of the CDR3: TGTGCCAGCAGCTTAAATGCTGGCAATCAGCCCCAGCATTTT.

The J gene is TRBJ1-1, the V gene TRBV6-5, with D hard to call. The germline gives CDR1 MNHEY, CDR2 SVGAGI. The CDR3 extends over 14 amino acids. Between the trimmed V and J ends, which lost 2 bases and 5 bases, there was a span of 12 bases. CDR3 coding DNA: TGTGCCAGCAGTTACGTTGGTGGAGGGACTGAAGCTTTCTTT. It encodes CASSYVGGGTEAFF.

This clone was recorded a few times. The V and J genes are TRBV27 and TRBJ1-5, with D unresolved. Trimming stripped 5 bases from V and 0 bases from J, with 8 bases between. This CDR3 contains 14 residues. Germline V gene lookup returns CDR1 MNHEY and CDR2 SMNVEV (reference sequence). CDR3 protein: CASSPIDSNQPQHF. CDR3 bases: TGTGCCAGCAGTCCGATAGATAGCAATCAGCCCCAGCATTTT.

The chain's CDR3 is CASSLTNIQYF. The CDR3 DNA reads TGTGCCAGCAGCCTAACAAACATTCAGTACTTC. The chain employs TRBV7-9 and TRBJ2-4; D is unclear. V was pared by 5 bases and J by 6 bases, with 5 bases between. The CDR3 is made up of 11 amino acids. Germline V gene data show CDR1 as SEHNR and CDR2 as FQNEAQ (reference sequence).

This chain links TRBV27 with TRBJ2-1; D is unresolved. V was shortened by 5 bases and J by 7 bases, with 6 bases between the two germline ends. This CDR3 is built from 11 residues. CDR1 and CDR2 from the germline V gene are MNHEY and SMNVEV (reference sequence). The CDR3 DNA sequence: TGTGCCAGCAGTAATGGTAATGAGCAGTTCTTC. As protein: CASSNGNEQFF.